A single sample is the source of the 30 T cell receptor beta chains below, sequenced in a study of glioma-infiltrating T cells after dendritic cell vaccination. Generated by immunoSEQ multiplex PCR, the TCRdb table keeps only in-frame clones and is missing some. The data show about 95,000 clones, over 75% seen once. The sample in question was blood, obtained before dendritic cell vaccination. Every receptor here comes from a human donor with glioblastoma.

The rearrangement joins TRBV2 to TRBJ2-5; perhaps TRBD2 as D (7 bases). The germline V gene encodes CDR1 SNHLY and CDR2 FYNNEI. This CDR3 has 13 residues. Trimming stripped 10 bases from V and 5 bases from J, with 17 bases between. The CDR3 region has the DNA TGTGCCACCATGGGGGGGCGCTTGGAGACCCAGTACTTC. Translated, it gives CATMGGRLETQYF. The full variable domain, rest sourced from reference TRBV2 and TRBJ2-5, is EPEVTQTPSHQVTQMGQEVILRCVPISNHLYFYWYRQILGQKVEFLVSFYNNEISEKSEIFDDQFSVERPDGSNFTLKIRSTKLEDSAMYFCATMGGRLETQYFGPGTRLLVL.

The gene calls are TRBV5-1 and TRBJ2-5; TRBD1 is a possible D gene (5 bases). From germline, CDR1 is SGHRS and CDR2 YFSETQ. V gave up 3 bases and J gave up 0 bases, with 9 bases separating them. This CDR3 has 14 residues. The CDR3 DNA follows: TGCGCCAGCAGCTCGCAGGGTAACCAAGAGACCCAGTACTTC. Its translation is CASSSQGNQETQYF.

This clone has a handful of counts. The chain has TRBV29-1 and TRBJ1-5; D perhaps matches TRBD1 (6 bases). Trimming took off 5 bases at V and 0 bases at J, with 11 bases between the two ends. This CDR3 is 14 amino acids long. The germline gives CDR1 SQVTM, CDR2 ANQGSEA. The CDR3 DNA sequence: TGCAGCGTTTCCGGGACAAATAGCAATCAGCCCCAGCATTTT. This encodes CSVSGTNSNQPQHF.

This chain uses TRBV29-1 with TRBJ1-1; 10 bases are a match to TRBD1. The CDR3 contains 13 residues. Germline V gene lookup returns CDR1 SQVTM and CDR2 ANQGSEA. After removal of 7 bases from V and 5 bases from J, the junction contained 7 bases not matched to a gene. The CDR3 DNA sequence: TGCAGCGCCGGACAGGGGGGTGGGACTGAAGCTTTCTTT. Its translation is CSAGQGGGTEAFF.

This clone was observed a single time. The chain uses TRBV5-6 and TRBJ2-1; D perhaps matches TRBD2 (6 bases). V was trimmed by 4 bases and J by 0 bases, leaving 14 bases between them. The CDR3 runs to 16 residues. Germline CDR1 and CDR2: SGHDT and YYEEEE. CDR3 sequence (DNA): TGTGCCAGCAGCCCCTACGGCGGGGACTCCTACAATGAGCAGTTCTTC. As protein: CASSPYGGDSYNEQFF.

CDR3 residues: CASSHGAGGRQETQYF. The DNA for the CDR3 is TGTGCCAGCAGTCACGGGGCGGGGGGCCGCCAAGAGACCCAGTACTTC. The J gene is TRBJ2-5, the V gene TRBV6-6; 8 bases match TRBD2. V shed 5 bases and J 1 base; nucleotides not matched to a gene: 9. The CDR3 consists of 16 residues. Germline V gives CDR1 MNHNY, CDR2 SVGAGI (reference sequence).

The gene calls are TRBV30 and TRBJ2-7; 7 positions match TRBD2. The germline V gene encodes CDR1 GTSNPN and CDR2 SVGIG (reference sequence). The CDR3 consists of 14 residues. The J segment lost 1 base and the V segment lost 3 bases, leaving 6 bases of the junction unmatched. The CDR3 spells CAWSSLAESYEQYF. The CDR3 nucleotides read TGTGCCTGGAGCTCCCTAGCGGAATCCTACGAGCAGTACTTC.

This chain uses TRBV2 with TRBJ1-2; a weak D match, TRBD1 (6 bases). CDR3 size: 12 residues. Trimming removed 7 bases at V and 6 bases at J, with 12 bases between. The germline CDR1 and CDR2 sequences are SNHLY and FYNNEI. The CDR3 sequence: CASTKQGNGYTF. CDR3 sequence (DNA): TGTGCCAGCACCAAACAGGGAAATGGCTACACCTTC.

This clone was detected once. The V and J genes are TRBV27 and TRBJ1-2; 9 bases align to TRBD1. Germline assignment: CDR1 MNHEY and CDR2 SMNVEV (reference sequence). This CDR3 is built from 16 residues. Losses at the gene ends were 4 bases for V and 4 bases for J; bases not matched to a gene: 10. CDR3 protein: CASSSRLGQGTYGYTF. Here the CDR3 DNA reads TGTGCCAGCAGTTCTCGATTAGGACAGGGGACCTATGGCTACACCTTC.

This clone was recorded only once. V is TRBV10-1 and J is TRBJ2-5; 10 bases agree with TRBD1. V dropped 4 bases and J dropped 4; count of bases not matched to a gene: 0. From germline, CDR1 is WNHNN and CDR2 SYGVQD (reference sequence). This CDR3 has 13 residues. CDR3 coding DNA: TGCGCCAGCAGTGGGGACAGGGGAGAGACCCAGTACTTC. Protein sequence: CASSGDRGETQYF.

This clone was seen once. The chain employs TRBV19 and TRBJ1-5; 8 bases are a match to TRBD1. Unmatched junction bases numbered 5, after V lost 0 bases and J lost 1 base. The CDR3 consists of 17 residues. Looked up from germline, CDR1 is LNHDA and CDR2 is SQIVND (reference sequence). CDR3 DNA sequence: TGTGCCAGTAGTATAGATCTTAACAGGGGGAGCAATCAGCCCCAGCATTTT. It codes for CASSIDLNRGSNQPQHF.

This clone was counted a few times. The chain recombines TRBV6-5 with TRBJ2-3; 15 nucleotides line up with TRBD2. V dropped 5 bases and J dropped 4; count of bases not matched to a gene: 1. CDR1 is MNHEY and CDR2 is SVGAGI in the germline V gene. The CDR3 is 15 amino acids. The chain's CDR3 is CASSGLAGGPDTQYF. In DNA form, the CDR3 reads TGTGCCAGCAGTGGACTAGCGGGGGGGCCAGATACGCAGTATTTT.

On this clone itself: Its ends do not fully match the called genes, so a read error is possible. The rearrangement joins TRBV7-9 to TRBJ2-5; D call uncertain. The germline V gene encodes CDR1 SEHNR and CDR2 FQNEAQ (reference sequence). The CDR3 spans 12 residues. CDR3: CASTLLQETQYF. CDR3 in DNA: TGTGCCAGCACCTTACTTCAGGAGACCCAGTACTTC.

This rearrangement joins TRBV9 to TRBJ2-1, with 9 bases fitting TRBD2. Germline V gene sequence: CDR1 SGDLS, CDR2 YYNGEE. The CDR3 consists of 15 residues. The ends lost 0 bases at V and 3 bases at J; junction bases unmatched: 1. The CDR3 sequence is CASSVASGIYNEQFF. Written as DNA, the CDR3 is TGTGCCAGCAGCGTAGCTAGCGGGATCTACAATGAGCAGTTCTTC. The whole variable domain, remainder taken from reference TRBV9 and TRBJ2-1, is DSGVTQTPKHLITATGQRVTLRCSPRSGDLSVYWYQQSLDQGLQFLIQYYNGEERAKGNILERFSAQQFPDLHSELNLSSLELGDSALYFCASSVASGIYNEQFFGPGTRLTVL.

The V gene is TRBV4-3, the J gene TRBJ2-7, with 10 bases that match TRBD1. With 0 bases clipped from V and 7 bases from J, the junction kept 6 bases outside the gene matches. Germline CDR1 is LGHNA and CDR2 is YSLEER. The CDR3 consists of 15 residues. CDR3 in amino acids: CASSQDRQGAEEQYF. The CDR3 DNA is TGCGCCAGCAGCCAAGATAGACAGGGGGCGGAAGAGCAGTACTTC.

The chain carries TRBV7-9 and TRBJ2-1; 7 bases map to TRBD1. CDR3 size: 15 residues. CDR1 and CDR2 from the germline V gene are SEHNR and FQNEAQ (reference sequence). The junction had 5 bases not matched to a gene; V was cut back by 4 bases and J by 2 bases. The CDR3 nucleotides read TGTGCCAGCAGCTCAAGACAGGGAACCTACAATGAGCAGTTCTTC. The encoded protein is CASSSRQGTYNEQFF.

V and J are TRBV29-1 and TRBJ2-3; 7 bases align to TRBD2. The CDR3 is 16 residues long. The germline V gene has CDR1 SQVTM and CDR2 ANQGSEA. V dropped 4 bases and J dropped 3; count of bases not matched to a gene: 13. For the CDR3, the DNA is TGCAGCGTTGTCCTCCTCGGGCTAGCGGAGACAGATACGCAGTATTTT. Encoded protein: CSVVLLGLAETDTQYF.

This clone was seen a handful of times. The rearrangement uses TRBV19 and TRBJ1-6, with TRBD1 matching 7 bases. J gave up 7 bases and V 6 bases, and 12 bases lay outside the gene matches. The germline V gene has CDR1 LNHDA and CDR2 SQIVND (reference sequence). There are 16 residues in the CDR3. CDR3 sequence: CASRETGSRGNSPLHF. CDR3 in DNA: TGTGCCAGTAGGGAGACAGGGTCCCGGGGGAATTCACCCCTCCACTTT.

This chain uses TRBV10-3 with TRBJ2-3, with D tentatively TRBD2 (6 bases). Germline lookup yields CDR1 ENHRY and CDR2 SYGVKD. Trimming stripped 5 bases from V and 2 bases from J, with 8 bases between. The length of the CDR3 is 13 residues. As DNA, the CDR3 is TGTGCCATCAGTAGGGACTTCACAGATACGCAGTATTTT. Residues: CAISRDFTDTQYF.

The genes are TRBV25-1 and TRBJ1-4; D gene ambiguous. CDR1 MGHDK and CDR2 SYGVNS come from the germline V gene. The V end lost 1 base, the J end lost 0 bases, and 9 bases lay between the germline ends. The CDR3 is 16 amino acids. The CDR3 sequence: CASSESWLATNEKLFF. CDR3 in DNA: TGTGCCAGCAGTGAATCGTGGCTCGCAACTAATGAAAAACTGTTTTTT.

This chain uses TRBV5-1 with TRBJ2-7; a weak D match, TRBD2 (6 bases). Germline V gene lookup returns CDR1 SGHRS and CDR2 YFSETQ. The CDR3 has 15 amino acids. V was shortened by 1 base and J by 2 bases, with 13 bases between the two germline ends. Here the CDR3 reads CASSLSGDFAYEQYF. CDR3 in DNA: TGCGCCAGCAGCTTGTCCGGGGACTTTGCCTACGAGCAGTACTTC.

This clone was detected only a few times. This chain connects TRBV19 to TRBJ2-7; D possibly corresponds to TRBD2 (7 bases). V lost 7 bases and J lost 4, with 14 bases in between. This CDR3 has 13 residues. Looked up from germline, CDR1 is LNHDA and CDR2 is SQIVND (reference sequence). The CDR3 region has the DNA TGTGCCAGTACGTACAGGGAGGGGTACGAGCAGTACTTC. Translation gives CASTYREGYEQYF. The whole variable domain, remainder taken from reference TRBV19 and TRBJ2-7, is DGGITQSPKYLFRKEGQNVTLSCEQNLNHDAMYWYRQDPGQGLRLIYYSQIVNDFQKGDIAEGYSVSREKKESFPLTVTSAQKNPTAFYLCASTYREGYEQYFGPGTRLTVT.

This clone was picked up a small number of times. This sequence joins TRBV7-9 and TRBJ1-2, with D possibly matching TRBD1 (5 bases). The germline V gene encodes CDR1 SEHNR and CDR2 FQNEAQ (reference sequence). V was pared by 1 base and J by 7 bases, with 16 bases between. The CDR3 loop spans 15 amino acids. This CDR3 is CASSLESGSVSGYTF. CDR3 DNA sequence: TGTGCCAGCAGCTTAGAATCAGGGTCGGTCTCTGGCTACACCTTC. The entire variable domain, with the rest obtained from reference TRBV7-9 and TRBJ1-2, is as follows: DTGVSQNPRHKITKRGQNVTFRCDPISEHNRLYWYRQTLGQGPEFLTYFQNEAQLEKSRLLSDRFSAERPKGSFSTLEIQRTEQGDSAMYLCASSLESGSVSGYTFGSGTRLTVV.

The chain joins TRBV5-6 to TRBJ2-5, with D possibly TRBD1 on 6 matching bases. V gave up 1 base and J gave up 5 bases, with 6 bases separating them. There are 12 residues in the CDR3. Germline V gene lookup returns CDR1 SGHDT and CDR2 YYEEEE. Written as DNA, the CDR3 is TGTGCCAGCAGCTTGCAGGGGGAGACCCAGTACTTC. Protein: CASSLQGETQYF. The full variable domain, rest sourced from reference TRBV5-6 and TRBJ2-5, is DAGVTQSPTHLIKTRGQQVTLRCSPKSGHDTVSWYQQALGQGPQFIFQYYEEEERQRGNFPDRFSGHQFPNYSSELNVNALLLGDSALYLCASSLQGETQYFGPGTRLLVL.

The V gene is TRBV5-1, the J gene TRBJ2-3; D is unresolved. The CDR3 sequence is 12 residues long. Germline V gene data show CDR1 as SGHRS and CDR2 as YFSETQ. Deletions cut 4 bases from V and 6 bases from J, with 9 bases between. DNA of the CDR3: TGCGCCAGCAGCGAACCCCGGGATACGCAGTATTTT. Its translation is CASSEPRDTQYF.

The gene calls are TRBV11-2 and TRBJ1-6, with TRBD1 as a possible D gene (5 bases). Looked up from germline, CDR1 is SGHAT and CDR2 is FQNNGV. V was shortened by 0 bases and J by 7 bases, with 10 bases between the two germline ends. This CDR3 has 15 amino acids. The CDR3 nucleotides are TGTGCCAGCAGCTTAGACAGGGATCCAAATTCACCCCTCCACTTT. Translated, it gives CASSLDRDPNSPLHF.

This sequence joins TRBV19 and TRBJ1-2, with D unclear. The CDR3 runs to 12 residues. V gave up 0 bases and J gave up 6 bases, with 5 bases separating them. The germline CDR1 and CDR2 sequences are LNHDA and SQIVND (reference sequence). In DNA, the CDR3 is TGTGCCAGTAGTATAGATCGAGATGGCTACACCTTC. Translating it yields CASSIDRDGYTF.

This clone was picked up a small number of times. The chain joins TRBV30 to TRBJ2-7; the match to TRBD2 covers 7 bases. With 5 bases clipped from V and 2 bases from J, the junction kept 6 bases outside the gene matches. The germline gives CDR1 GTSNPN, CDR2 SVGIG (reference sequence). The CDR3 sequence is 13 residues long. The CDR3 protein is CAWGLGTTYEQYF. As DNA, the CDR3 is TGTGCCTGGGGGCTCGGGACTACCTACGAGCAGTACTTC.

This clone came up once. The chain joins TRBV19 to TRBJ1-2; unclear D gene. CDR1 is LNHDA and CDR2 is SQIVND in the germline V gene (reference sequence). This CDR3 has 11 amino acids. The V and J ends lost 7 bases and 8 bases respectively, with 11 bases between them. CDR3 region: CASKKAEGYTF. The CDR3, as DNA: TGTGCCAGTAAAAAGGCGGAGGGCTACACCTTC.

The V and J genes are TRBV9 and TRBJ2-4; the match to TRBD2 covers 11 bases. Trimming at V came to 0 bases and at J to 7 bases, leaving 3 bases not matched to a gene. The CDR3 spans 15 residues. Germline V lookup: CDR1 SGDLS, CDR2 YYNGEE. This CDR3 reads CASSVAASGRNIQYF. The CDR3 DNA follows: TGTGCCAGCAGCGTAGCGGCTAGCGGGAGGAACATTCAGTACTTC.